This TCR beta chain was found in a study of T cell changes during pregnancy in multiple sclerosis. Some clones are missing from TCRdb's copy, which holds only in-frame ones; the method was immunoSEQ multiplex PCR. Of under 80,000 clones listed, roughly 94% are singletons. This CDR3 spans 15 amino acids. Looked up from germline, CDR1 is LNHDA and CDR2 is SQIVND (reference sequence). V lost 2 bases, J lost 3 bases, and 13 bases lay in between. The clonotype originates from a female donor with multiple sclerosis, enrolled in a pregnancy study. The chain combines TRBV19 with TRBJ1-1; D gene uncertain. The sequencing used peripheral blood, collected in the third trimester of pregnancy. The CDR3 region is CASSIWSSGDTEAFF. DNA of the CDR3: TGTGCCAGTAGTATATGGTCCTCGGGTGACACTGAAGCTTTCTTT.